This TCR beta chain was observed in a study of Graves' ophthalmopathy and Graves' hyperthyroidism. Overall study findings and caveats: Ophthalmopathy versus stable hyperthyroidism: 13-signature model gave 87.88% sensitivity, 75% to 83% specificity.

This clonotype has ten or more counts. Its antigen is undetermined. The authors amplified TCR beta CDR3 regions from RNA transcripts. Scientists carried out first-round RT-PCR using HTBI primers and then a second-round multiplex PCR. One entry per CDR3 protein, called by TCRdb with MiXCR from the multiplex PCR reads. The sample consists of fewer than 600,000 distinct CDR3 sequences, about an eighth of them appearing once. CDR1 ENHRY and CDR2 SYGVKD come from the germline V gene. The CDR3 is 14 amino acids. Trimming cost V 2 bases and J 5 bases; bases outside gene matches: 3. The source of this sequence is a young woman with Graves' ophthalmopathy. The chain links TRBV10-3 to TRBJ2-5; 9 bases are a match to TRBD1. Sequencing used blood. As DNA, the CDR3 is TGTGCCATCAGTGAGGGGGACAGGGCGGAGACCCAGTACTTC. Amino acids: CAISEGDRAETQYF.